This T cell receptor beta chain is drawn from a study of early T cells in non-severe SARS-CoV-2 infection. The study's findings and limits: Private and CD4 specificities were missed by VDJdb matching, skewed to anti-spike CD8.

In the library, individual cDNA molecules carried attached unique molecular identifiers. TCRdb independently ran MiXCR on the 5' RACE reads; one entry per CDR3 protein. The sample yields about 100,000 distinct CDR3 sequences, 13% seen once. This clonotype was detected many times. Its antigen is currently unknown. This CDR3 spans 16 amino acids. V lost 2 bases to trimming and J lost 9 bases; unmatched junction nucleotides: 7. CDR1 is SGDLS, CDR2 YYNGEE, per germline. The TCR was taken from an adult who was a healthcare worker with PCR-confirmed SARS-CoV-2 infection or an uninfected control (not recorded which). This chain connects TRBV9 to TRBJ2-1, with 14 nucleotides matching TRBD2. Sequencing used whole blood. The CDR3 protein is CASSVEGTSGGGEQFF. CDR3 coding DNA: TGTGCCAGCAGCGTGGAAGGGACTAGCGGGGGAGGTGAGCAGTTCTTC.